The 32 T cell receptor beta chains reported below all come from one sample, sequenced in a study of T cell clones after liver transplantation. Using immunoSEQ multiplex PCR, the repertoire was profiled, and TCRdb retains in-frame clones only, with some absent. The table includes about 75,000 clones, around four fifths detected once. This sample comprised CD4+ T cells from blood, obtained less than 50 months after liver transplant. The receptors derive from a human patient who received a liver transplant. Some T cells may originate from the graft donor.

CDR3 coding DNA: TGTGCCAGCAGCTTTATGTTAGTTAGTGAAAAACTGTTTTTT. Translated: CASSFMLVSEKLFF. The genes are TRBV5-8 and TRBJ1-4; D gene unclear. The CDR3 has 14 amino acids. Germline CDR1 is SGHTS and CDR2 is YDEGEE. V gave up 2 bases and J gave up 7 bases, with 12 bases separating them. The full variable domain, its missing parts supplied by reference TRBV5-8 and TRBJ1-4, is EAGVTQSPTHLIKTRGQQATLRCSPISGHTSVYWYQQALGLGLQFLLWYDEGEERNRGNFPPRFSGRQFPNYSSELNVNALELEDSALYLCASSFMLVSEKLFFGSGTQLSVL.

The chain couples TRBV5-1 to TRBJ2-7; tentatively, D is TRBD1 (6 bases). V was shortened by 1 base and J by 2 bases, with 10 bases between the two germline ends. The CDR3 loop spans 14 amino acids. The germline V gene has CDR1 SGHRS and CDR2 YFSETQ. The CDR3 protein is CASSLSQGPYEQYF. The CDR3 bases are TGCGCCAGCAGCTTGTCGCAGGGGCCCTACGAGCAGTACTTC. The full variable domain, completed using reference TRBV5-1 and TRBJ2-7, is KAGVTQTPRYLIKTRGQQVTLSCSPISGHRSVSWYQQTPGQGLQFLFEYFSETQRNKGNFPGRFSGRQFSNSRSEMNVSTLELGDSALYLCASSLSQGPYEQYFGPGTRLTVT.

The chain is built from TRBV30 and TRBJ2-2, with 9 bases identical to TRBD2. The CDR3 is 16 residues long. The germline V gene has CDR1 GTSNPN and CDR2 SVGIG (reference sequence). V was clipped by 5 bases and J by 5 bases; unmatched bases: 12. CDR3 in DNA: TGTGCCTGGTCTCCGTCGGCGCTAGCGGGAACCGGGGAGCTGTTTTTT. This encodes CAWSPSALAGTGELFF. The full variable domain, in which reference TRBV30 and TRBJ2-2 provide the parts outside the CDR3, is SQTIHQWPATLVQPVGSPLSLECTVEGTSNPNLYWYRQAAGRGLQLLFYSVGIGQISSEVPQNLSASRPQDRQFILSSKKLLLSDSGFYLCAWSPSALAGTGELFFGEGSRLTVL.

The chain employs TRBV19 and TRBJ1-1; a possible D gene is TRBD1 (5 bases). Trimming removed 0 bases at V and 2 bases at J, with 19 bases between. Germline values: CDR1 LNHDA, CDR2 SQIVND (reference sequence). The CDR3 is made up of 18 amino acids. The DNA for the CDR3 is TGTGCCAGTAGTATAGATCTCCCGGCAGGGTATTTCAACACTGAAGCTTTCTTT. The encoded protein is CASSIDLPAGYFNTEAFF.

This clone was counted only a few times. CDR3 sequence reads: CASSPSGAAKQYF. For the CDR3, the DNA is TGCGCCAGCAGCCCCTCCGGGGCAGCCAAGCAGTACTTC. The J gene is TRBJ2-7, the V gene TRBV5-1; D possibly uses TRBD1 or TRBD2 (5 bases each). The V end lost 4 bases, the J end lost 8 bases, and 16 bases lay between the germline ends. Germline values: CDR1 SGHRS, CDR2 YFSETQ. The CDR3 has 13 amino acids.

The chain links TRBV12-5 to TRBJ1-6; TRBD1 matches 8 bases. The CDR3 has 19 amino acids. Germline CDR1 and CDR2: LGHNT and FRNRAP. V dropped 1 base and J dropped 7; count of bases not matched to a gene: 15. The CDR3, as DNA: TGTGCTAGTGGTTTGGGGTCCAGGGGGCTTTCCCCGGCGAATTCACCCCTCCACTTT. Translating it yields CASGLGSRGLSPANSPLHF.

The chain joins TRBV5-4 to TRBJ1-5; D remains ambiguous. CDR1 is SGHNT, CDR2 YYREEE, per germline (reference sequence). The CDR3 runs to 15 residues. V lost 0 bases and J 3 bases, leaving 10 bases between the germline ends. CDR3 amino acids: CASSLDPRDNQPQHF. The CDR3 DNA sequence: TGTGCCAGCAGCTTGGACCCGCGCGACAATCAGCCCCAGCATTTT.

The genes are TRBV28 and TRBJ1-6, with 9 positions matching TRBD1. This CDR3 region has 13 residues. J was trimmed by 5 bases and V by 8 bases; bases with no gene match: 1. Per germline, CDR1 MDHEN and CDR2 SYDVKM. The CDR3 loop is CASRTGDNSPLHF. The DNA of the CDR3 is TGTGCCAGCCGGACAGGGGATAATTCACCCCTCCACTTT.

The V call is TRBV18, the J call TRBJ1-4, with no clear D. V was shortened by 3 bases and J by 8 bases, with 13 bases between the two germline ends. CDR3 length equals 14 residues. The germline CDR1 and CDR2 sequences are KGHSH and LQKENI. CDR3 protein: CASSPGNSAEKLFF. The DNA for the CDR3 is TGTGCCAGCTCACCTGGGAACAGTGCGGAAAAACTGTTTTTT.

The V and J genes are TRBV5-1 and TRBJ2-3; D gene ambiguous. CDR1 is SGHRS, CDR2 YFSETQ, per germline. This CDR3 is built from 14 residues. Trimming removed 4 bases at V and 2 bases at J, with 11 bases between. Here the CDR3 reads CASSPRTNTDTQYF. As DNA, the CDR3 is TGCGCCAGCAGCCCGAGGACCAACACAGATACGCAGTATTTT.

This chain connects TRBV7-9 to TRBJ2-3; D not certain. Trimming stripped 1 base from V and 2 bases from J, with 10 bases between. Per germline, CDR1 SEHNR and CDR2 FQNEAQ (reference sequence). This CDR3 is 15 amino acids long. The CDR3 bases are TGTGCCAGCAGCTTAGACGGACCCCACACAGATACGCAGTATTTT. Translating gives CASSLDGPHTDTQYF.

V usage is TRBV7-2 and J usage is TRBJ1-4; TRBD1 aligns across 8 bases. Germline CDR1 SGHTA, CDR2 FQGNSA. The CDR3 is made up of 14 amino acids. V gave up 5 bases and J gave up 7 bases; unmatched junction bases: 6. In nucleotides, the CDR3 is TGTGCCAGCAGCCCAGGGGGCGCGGGTGAAAAACTGTTTTTT. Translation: CASSPGGAGEKLFF.

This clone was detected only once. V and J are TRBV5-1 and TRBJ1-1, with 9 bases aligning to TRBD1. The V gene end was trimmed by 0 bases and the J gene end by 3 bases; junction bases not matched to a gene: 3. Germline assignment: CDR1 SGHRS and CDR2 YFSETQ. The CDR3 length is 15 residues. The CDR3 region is CASSLEGQGHTEAFF. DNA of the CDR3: TGCGCCAGCAGCTTGGAAGGACAGGGGCACACTGAAGCTTTCTTT.

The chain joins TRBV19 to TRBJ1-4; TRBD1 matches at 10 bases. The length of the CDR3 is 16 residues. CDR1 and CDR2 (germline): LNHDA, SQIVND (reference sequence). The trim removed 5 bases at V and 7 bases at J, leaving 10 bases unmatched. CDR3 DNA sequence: TGTGCCAGTAGTTCGGACAGGGGGGAGGGTGGTGAAAAACTGTTTTTT. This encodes CASSSDRGEGGEKLFF.

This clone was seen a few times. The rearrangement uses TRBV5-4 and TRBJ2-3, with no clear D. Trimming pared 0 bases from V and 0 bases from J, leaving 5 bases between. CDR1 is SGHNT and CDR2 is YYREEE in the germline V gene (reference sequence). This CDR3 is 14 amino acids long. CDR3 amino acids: CASSLDYSTDTQYF. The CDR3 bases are TGTGCCAGCAGCTTGGACTATAGCACAGATACGCAGTATTTT.

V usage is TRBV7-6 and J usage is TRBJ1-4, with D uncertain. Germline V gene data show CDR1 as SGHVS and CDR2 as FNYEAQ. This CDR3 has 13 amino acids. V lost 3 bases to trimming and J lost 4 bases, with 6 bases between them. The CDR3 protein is CASSFRSNEKLFF. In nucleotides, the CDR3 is TGTGCCAGCAGCTTCCGGAGTAATGAAAAACTGTTTTTT.

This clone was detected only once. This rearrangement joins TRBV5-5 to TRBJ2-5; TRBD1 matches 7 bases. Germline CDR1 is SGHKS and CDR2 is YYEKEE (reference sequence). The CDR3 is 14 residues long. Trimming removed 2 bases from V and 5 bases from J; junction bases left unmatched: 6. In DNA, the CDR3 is TGTGCCAGCAGCTTCGGGACAGTAGGCGAGACCCAGTACTTC. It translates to CASSFGTVGETQYF. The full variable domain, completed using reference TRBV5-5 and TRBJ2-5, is DAGVTQSPTHLIKTRGQQVTLRCSPISGHKSVSWYQQVLGQGPQFIFQYYEKEERGRGNFPDRFSARQFPNYSSELNVNALLLGDSALYLCASSFGTVGETQYFGPGTRLLVL.

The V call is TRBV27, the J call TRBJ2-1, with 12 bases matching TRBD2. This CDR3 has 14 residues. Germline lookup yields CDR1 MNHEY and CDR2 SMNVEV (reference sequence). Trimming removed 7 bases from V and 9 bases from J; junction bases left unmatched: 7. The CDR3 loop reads CASKDASGRGEQFF. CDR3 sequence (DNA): TGTGCCAGCAAGGATGCTAGCGGGAGGGGTGAGCAGTTCTTC.

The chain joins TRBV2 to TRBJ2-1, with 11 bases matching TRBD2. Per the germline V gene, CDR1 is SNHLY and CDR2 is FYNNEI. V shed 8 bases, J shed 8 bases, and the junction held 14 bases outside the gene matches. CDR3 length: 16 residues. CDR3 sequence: CASSERASGGMDEQFF. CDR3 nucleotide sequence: TGTGCCAGCTCGGAACGGGCTAGCGGGGGGATGGATGAGCAGTTCTTC.

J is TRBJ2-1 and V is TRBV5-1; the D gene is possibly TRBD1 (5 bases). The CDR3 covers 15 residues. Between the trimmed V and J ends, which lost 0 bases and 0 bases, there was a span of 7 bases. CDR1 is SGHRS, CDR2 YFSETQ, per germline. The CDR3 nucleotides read TGCGCCAGCAGCTTGGCACAGGCCTCCTACAATGAGCAGTTCTTC. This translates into CASSLAQASYNEQFF. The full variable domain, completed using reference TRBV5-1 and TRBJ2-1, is KAGVTQTPRYLIKTRGQQVTLSCSPISGHRSVSWYQQTPGQGLQFLFEYFSETQRNKGNFPGRFSGRQFSNSRSEMNVSTLELGDSALYLCASSLAQASYNEQFFGPGTRLTVL.

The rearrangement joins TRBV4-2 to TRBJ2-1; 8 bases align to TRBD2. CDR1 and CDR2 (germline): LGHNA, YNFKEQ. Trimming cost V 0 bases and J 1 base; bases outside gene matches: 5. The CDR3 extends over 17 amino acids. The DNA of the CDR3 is TGTGCCAGCAGCCAAGATTACCGGGGGGGGTCCTACAATGAGCAGTTCTTC. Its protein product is CASSQDYRGGSYNEQFF.

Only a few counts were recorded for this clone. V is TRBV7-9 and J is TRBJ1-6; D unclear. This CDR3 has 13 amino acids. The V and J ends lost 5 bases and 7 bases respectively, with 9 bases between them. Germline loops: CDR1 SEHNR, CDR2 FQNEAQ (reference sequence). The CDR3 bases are TGTGCCAGCAGCCTCCTGTCGAATTCACCCCTCCACTTT. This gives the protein CASSLLSNSPLHF.

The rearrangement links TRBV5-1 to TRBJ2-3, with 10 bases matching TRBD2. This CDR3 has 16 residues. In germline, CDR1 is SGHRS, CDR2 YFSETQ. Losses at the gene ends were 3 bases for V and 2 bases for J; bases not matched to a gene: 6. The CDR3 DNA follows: TGCGCCAGCAGCTCAAGAAGCGGGGGGGACACAGATACGCAGTATTTT. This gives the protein CASSSRSGGDTDTQYF.

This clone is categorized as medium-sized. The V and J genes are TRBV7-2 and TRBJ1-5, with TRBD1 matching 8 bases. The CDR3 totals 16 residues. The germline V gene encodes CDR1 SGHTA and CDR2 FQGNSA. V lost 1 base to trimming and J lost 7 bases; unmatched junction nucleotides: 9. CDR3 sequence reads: CASSLVGQGAGQPQHF. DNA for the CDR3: TGTGCCAGCAGCTTAGTGGGTCAGGGGGCCGGACAGCCCCAGCATTTT.

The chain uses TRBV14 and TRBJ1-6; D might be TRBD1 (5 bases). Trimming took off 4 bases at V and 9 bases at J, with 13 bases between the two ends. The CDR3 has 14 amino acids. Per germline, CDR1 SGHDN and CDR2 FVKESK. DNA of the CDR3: TGTGCCAGCAGCCGGGACCCAGGGATTTCACCCCTCCACTTT. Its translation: CASSRDPGISPLHF.

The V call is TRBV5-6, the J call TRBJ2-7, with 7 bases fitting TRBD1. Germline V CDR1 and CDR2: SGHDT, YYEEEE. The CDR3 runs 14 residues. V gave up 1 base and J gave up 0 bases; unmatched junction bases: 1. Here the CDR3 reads CASSLWDSSYEQYF. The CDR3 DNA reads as TGTGCCAGCAGCTTGTGGGACAGCTCCTACGAGCAGTACTTC. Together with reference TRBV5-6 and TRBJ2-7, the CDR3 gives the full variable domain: DAGVTQSPTHLIKTRGQQVTLRCSPKSGHDTVSWYQQALGQGPQFIFQYYEEEERQRGNFPDRFSGHQFPNYSSELNVNALLLGDSALYLCASSLWDSSYEQYFGPGTRLTVT.

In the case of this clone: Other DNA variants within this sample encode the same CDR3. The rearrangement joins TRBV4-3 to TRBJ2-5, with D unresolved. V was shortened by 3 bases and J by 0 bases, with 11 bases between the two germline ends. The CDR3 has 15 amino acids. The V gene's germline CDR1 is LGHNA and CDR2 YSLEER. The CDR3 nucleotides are TGCGCCAGCAGCCAGGACCCTAGGGACCAAGAGACCCAGTACTTC. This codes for CASSQDPRDQETQYF.

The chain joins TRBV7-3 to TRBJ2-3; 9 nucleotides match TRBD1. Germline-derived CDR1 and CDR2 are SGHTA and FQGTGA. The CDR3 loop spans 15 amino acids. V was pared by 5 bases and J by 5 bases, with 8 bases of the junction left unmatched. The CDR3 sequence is CASSQGGQGVDTQYF. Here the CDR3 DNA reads TGTGCCAGCAGCCAAGGGGGACAGGGCGTAGATACGCAGTATTTT.

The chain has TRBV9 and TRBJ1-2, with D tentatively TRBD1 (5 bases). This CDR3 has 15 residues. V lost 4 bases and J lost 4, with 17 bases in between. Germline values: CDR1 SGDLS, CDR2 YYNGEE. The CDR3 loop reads CASSLYRDGAYGYTF. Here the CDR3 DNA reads TGTGCCAGCAGCCTATATAGGGACGGTGCCTATGGCTACACCTTC.

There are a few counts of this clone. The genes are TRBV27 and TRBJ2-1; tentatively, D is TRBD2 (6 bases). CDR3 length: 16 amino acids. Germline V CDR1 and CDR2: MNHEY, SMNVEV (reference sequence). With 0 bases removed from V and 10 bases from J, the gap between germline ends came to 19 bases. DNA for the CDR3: TGTGCCAGCAGTTTATCCTCGGGGGTCAAGAGTACGGAGCAGTTCTTC. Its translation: CASSLSSGVKSTEQFF.

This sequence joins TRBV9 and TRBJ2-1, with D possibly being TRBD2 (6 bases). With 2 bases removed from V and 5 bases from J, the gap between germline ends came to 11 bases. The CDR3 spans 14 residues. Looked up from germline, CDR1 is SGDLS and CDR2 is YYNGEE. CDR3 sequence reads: CASSVEGPNNEQFF. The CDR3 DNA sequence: TGTGCCAGCAGCGTGGAGGGACCGAACAATGAGCAGTTCTTC.

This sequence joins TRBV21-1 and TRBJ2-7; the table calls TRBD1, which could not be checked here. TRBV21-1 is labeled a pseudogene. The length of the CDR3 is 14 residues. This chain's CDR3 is CATAYPGGSYEQYF. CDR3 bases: TGTGCCACCGCTTACCCAGGGGGCTCCTACGAGCAGTACTTC.